Included here is one T cell receptor beta chain sequence, with context. The antigen this receptor binds is unknown. No base quality information exists; no much larger clone differs at one position. TCRbeta CDR3 regions were amplified from genomic DNA using the immunoSEQ Assay, a bias-controlled multiplex PCR. From the authors' description of their analysis: Nucleated cell counts per sample were estimated from amplification of reference gene primers within the assay. To quantify the absolute abundance of each unique TCRbeta CDR3 rearrangement, sequence reads were collapsed and filtered. For each sample, productive Simpson clonality was calculated as the square root of Simpson's diversity index across productive rearrangements. As stored in TCRdb, this immuneACCESS dataset retains in-frame rearrangements with V and J assigned. A fraction of the clones does not appear; measured against another copy, unresolved V genes explain less than half of the discrepancy, and the remainder lacks a known reason. D and trimming were read from the DNA, whereas the V and J calls and clone size are those reported in that table. The sample has fewer than 250,000 clones on record, about four fifths of them singletons. Less than 4% of the sample is in the top ten clones.

This entry comes from a study of blood T cell repertoires in COVID-19 (dated by TCRdb to the early 2020s). In terms of the full investigation: Collaborator samples came from the United States, Italy and Spain and covered acute and convalescent phases of COVID-19. Subjects who had been exposed to COVID-19, were actively infected with it, or had recovered from it provided the deeply sampled blood TCRbeta repertoires that made up the dataset. Where available, HLA class I and class II types were taken from metadata supplied by the sample provider and were not determined by assay-based typing. The sample metadata nearly always contained a de-identified subject ID, COVID-19 status, age in years and sex. The material from the prospective study consisted of cDNA or gDNA derived from T cells, B-cell-depleted T cells, or PBMCs. Samples came from the ongoing ImmuneRACE study (first 160 participants) plus 1,254 subjects from 6 global collaborators. A freely available public database, intended as a resource for researchers studying the immune response to SARS-CoV-2, is where the repertoires were released.

Here is what the overall study found, with its caveats: How much clinical and demographic metadata was included differed by source and by participant, and the metadata was provided uncurated.

Participants in the prospective study were enrolled through a virtual design, were aged about 18 to 100 years, and lived in 24 United States geographic areas. In the prospective study, cohorts were assigned on the basis of participant-reported clinical history obtained from a screening survey and a study questionnaire. Exposed participants were defined as having been in contact with someone with a PCR-confirmed or clinician-diagnosed COVID-19 case within 2 weeks of study entry. Each participant in the prospective study had whole blood, serum and a nasopharyngeal or oropharyngeal swab collected by mobile phlebotomists. Over a roughly 2-month period, participants in the prospective study had the option of providing additional blood draws and questionnaires. Blood samples from the prospective study were shipped frozen or at room temperature prior to DNA extraction. The origin of this receptor is a woman in her 40s who had been exposed to COVID-19. The specimen was PBMCs or T cells enriched from blood (not recorded which).

The CDR3 protein is CASSQIPGTRGGTDTQYF. The DNA is TGTGCCAGCAGTCAGATCCCCGGGACTAGGGGGGGCACAGATACGCAGTATTTT. The chain uses TRBV28 and TRBJ2-3; 8 central bases correspond to TRBD2. Counted from cysteine to phenylalanine, this CDR3 has 18 amino acids. Only the CDR3 part of the read is kept: 54 bases, read in frame from the first base. After removal of 5 bases from V and 1 base from J, the junction retains 14 bases not matched to a gene. CDR1 is given as MDHEN and CDR2 as SYDVKM, both from the germline V gene.